Shown below are 5 T cell receptor beta chains from a single sample sequenced in a study of regulatory T cells in long-lasting Graves disease. The time point denotes: persistent/refractory GD, antithyroid drugs over 5 years with positive TRAb. The TCR library was made from RNA that had been extracted from PBMCs in TRIzol. Investigators prepared the TCR beta libraries by applying iRepertoire HTBI primers and Arm-PCR of CDR3 regions. Using its own MiXCR run on the multiplex PCR reads, TCRdb lists one record per CDR3 protein. The table lists about 290,000 distinct CDR3 sequences, 22% of them singletons. The starting material was peripheral blood mononuclear cells (PBMCs), obtained when the disease was refractory, from a patient treated with antithyroid drugs. The receptors were sampled from a female donor with Graves disease.

This sequence joins TRBV14 and TRBJ2-7; the D gene is possibly TRBD2 (5 bases). The ends were cut back, 1 base at V and 6 bases at J, with 10 bases in the middle. CDR1 and CDR2 from the germline V gene are SGHDN and FVKESK. This CDR3 contains 13 residues. CDR3 in DNA: TGTGCCAGCAGCCAAGTTCCTGGGAGCGAGCAGTACTTC. Translating it yields CASSQVPGSEQYF.

This clonotype was observed many times. The gene calls are TRBV30 and TRBJ2-6; no reliable D call. The germline CDR1 and CDR2 sequences are GTSNPN and SVGIG (reference sequence). Trimming pared 1 base from V and 1 base from J, leaving 5 bases between. This CDR3 spans 14 amino acids. The CDR3 DNA sequence: TGTGCCTGGAGTGAGGTGTCTGGGGCCAACGTCCTGACTTTC. Translated, it gives CAWSEVSGANVLTF.

This clonotype was counted between two and nine times. The J gene is TRBJ1-1, the V gene TRBV5-1; TRBD1 agrees at 7 bases. The germline CDR1 and CDR2 sequences are SGHRS and YFSETQ. The CDR3 contains 11 residues. J was trimmed by 6 bases and V by 7 bases; bases with no gene match: 3. This CDR3 is CASRQGPEAFF. The CDR3 DNA sequence: TGCGCCAGCCGACAGGGCCCTGAAGCTTTCTTT.

This clonotype has ten or more counts. The chain has TRBV28 and TRBJ2-5, with D maybe TRBD2 (5 bases). This CDR3 comprises 15 residues. The germline CDR1 and CDR2 sequences are MDHEN and SYDVKM. Trimming stripped 4 bases from V and 2 bases from J, with 14 bases between. The CDR3 bases are TGTGCCAGCAGTTCTAAGAAGGAGGATCAAGAGACCCAGTACTTC. Translated, it gives CASSSKKEDQETQYF.

The table lists this clonotype with many counts. This chain connects TRBV28 to TRBJ1-2; 7 bases are shared with TRBD1. Germline V gene lookup returns CDR1 MDHEN and CDR2 SYDVKM. Losses at the gene ends were 3 bases for V and 0 bases for J; bases not matched to a gene: 1. This CDR3 spans 14 amino acids. Written as DNA, the CDR3 is TGTGCCAGCAGTTTCGACAGGGCTAACTATGGCTACACCTTC. It is translated as CASSFDRANYGYTF.